A single sample gave rise to the 26 T cell receptor beta chains below, sequenced in a study of blood T cell repertoires in COVID-19 (TCRdb year 2020). The protocol used for the library was the immunoSEQ multiplex PCR assay. Not all clones reach the TCRdb copy of this immuneACCESS table, which keeps in-frame sequences only. Checked studies attribute under half of the gap to unresolved V genes and leave the rest unexplained. The sample table holds about 210,000 clones, of which about 82% were seen once. The ten top clones hold around 2.5% of the sample. The sequenced material came from peripheral blood. The receptors stem from a woman aged 70-85 years with COVID-19, enrolled during active disease.

The chain carries TRBV6-5 and TRBJ1-4; TRBD1 is a possible D gene (6 bases). Germline V gene sequence: CDR1 MNHEY, CDR2 SVGAGI. The CDR3 runs 15 residues. V gave up 2 bases and J gave up 3 bases, with 10 bases separating them. CDR3 nucleotides: TGTGCCAGCAGTTACCGACAGGTAGCTAATGAAAAACTGTTTTTT. Amino acids: CASSYRQVANEKLFF.

The rearrangement links TRBV3-1 (or the pseudogene TRBV3-2) to TRBJ2-1; 7 bases are a match to TRBD2. V shed 0 bases and J 5 bases; nucleotides not matched to a gene: 10. This CDR3 is built from 17 residues. Germline loops: CDR1 LGHDT, CDR2 YNNKEL (reference sequence). Written as DNA, the CDR3 is TGTGCCAGCAGCCAAGATCGGGGGAGGGCGAGACACAATGAGCAGTTCTTC. Its protein is CASSQDRGRARHNEQFF.

This chain joins TRBV5-1 and TRBJ2-2; a weak D match, TRBD1 (7 bases). In germline, CDR1 is SGHRS, CDR2 YFSETQ. The CDR3 runs to 14 residues. V was trimmed by 4 bases and J by 6 bases, leaving 13 bases between them. The CDR3 bases are TGCGCCAGCAGCGCGGGACAGCCTTCCGGGGAGCTGTTTTTT. Translation gives CASSAGQPSGELFF. Together with reference TRBV5-1 and TRBJ2-2, the CDR3 gives the full variable domain: KAGVTQTPRYLIKTRGQQVTLSCSPISGHRSVSWYQQTPGQGLQFLFEYFSETQRNKGNFPGRFSGRQFSNSRSEMNVSTLELGDSALYLCASSAGQPSGELFFGEGSRLTVL.

This sequence joins TRBV10-1 and TRBJ1-1; the match to TRBD1 covers 7 bases. This CDR3 contains 14 residues. V shed 8 bases and J 1 base; nucleotides not matched to a gene: 7. Germline V lookup: CDR1 WNHNN, CDR2 SYGVQD (reference sequence). CDR3 DNA: TGCGCCAGCGCGTCCGGGACAGCGAACACTGAAGCTTTCTTT. Translation gives CASASGTANTEAFF.

The chain has TRBV18 and TRBJ1-5; TRBD1 agrees at 10 bases. The J segment lost 0 bases and the V segment lost 6 bases, leaving 14 bases of the junction unmatched. The germline CDR1 and CDR2 sequences are KGHSH and LQKENI. The CDR3 contains 19 residues. CDR3: CASSATGTGATYSNQPQHF. The CDR3 DNA reads TGTGCCAGCTCCGCAACCGGGACAGGGGCCACCTATAGCAATCAGCCCCAGCATTTT.

The chain has TRBV29-1 and TRBJ1-2; 7 positions agree with TRBD1. The ends lost 2 bases at V and 7 bases at J; junction bases unmatched: 4. This CDR3 is built from 12 residues. Germline loops: CDR1 SQVTM, CDR2 ANQGSEA. CDR3 nucleotide sequence: TGCAGCGTTGAACCCCAGGGGGTTGGCTACACCTTC. This gives the protein CSVEPQGVGYTF.

The chain uses TRBV27 and TRBJ1-1, with a possible D match to TRBD1 (6 bases). CDR1 and CDR2 from the germline V gene are MNHEY and SMNVEV (reference sequence). The CDR3 is made up of 18 amino acids. V dropped 6 bases and J dropped 4 bases, with 27 bases sitting between them. This CDR3 is CASSSSSFLQGLLTEAFF. Written as DNA, the CDR3 is TGTGCCAGCAGCTCAAGTTCGTTTCTCCAGGGGTTACTCACTGAAGCTTTCTTT.

The V and J genes are TRBV25-1 and TRBJ2-3; 14 bases map to TRBD2. The germline CDR1 and CDR2 sequences are MGHDK and SYGVNS. The CDR3 runs 16 residues. V gave up 10 bases and J gave up 0 bases; unmatched junction bases: 6. The CDR3, as DNA: TGTGCCACCGAGACTAGCGGGAGGGTTAGCACAGATACGCAGTATTTT. Translation: CATETSGRVSTDTQYF.

V is TRBV25-1 and J is TRBJ1-2; perhaps TRBD1 as D (6 bases). From germline, CDR1 is MGHDK and CDR2 SYGVNS. The ends were cut back, 4 bases at V and 3 bases at J, with 12 bases in the middle. The CDR3 runs to 14 residues. The CDR3 sequence is CASSGLTGYYGYTF. The CDR3 DNA reads TGTGCCAGCAGTGGGCTCACAGGGTACTATGGCTACACCTTC.

V gene TRBV5-1 combines with J gene TRBJ2-1; 7 positions match TRBD2. V shed 0 bases, J shed 6 bases, and the junction held 9 bases outside the gene matches. CDR3 length: 16 residues. The germline V gene encodes CDR1 SGHRS and CDR2 YFSETQ. The CDR3 loop is CASSLARSGVRNEQFF. The CDR3 DNA follows: TGCGCCAGCAGCTTGGCCAGGAGCGGGGTTCGCAATGAGCAGTTCTTC.

This clone was seen a few times. DNA for the CDR3: TGTGCCAGCAGCCCACAGGGAGGGCCTGAAGCTTTCTTT. Amino acids: CASSPQGGPEAFF. The chain employs TRBV12-3 or TRBV12-4 and TRBJ1-1, with a weak D call TRBD1 (6 bases). The CDR3 runs to 13 residues. V lost 6 bases to trimming and J lost 6 bases, with 14 bases between them.

In its sample, this clone was seen once. The CDR3, as DNA: TGTGCCAGCAGAGGGGACAGGGGGGCCTACGAGCAGTACTTC. It is translated as CASRGDRGAYEQYF. This rearrangement joins TRBV28 to TRBJ2-7; 11 bases are shared with TRBD1. V dropped 6 bases and J dropped 2; count of bases not matched to a gene: 3. The CDR3 is 14 amino acids. Per germline, CDR1 MDHEN and CDR2 SYDVKM.

This clone has just a few counts. V gene TRBV19 combines with J gene TRBJ1-1, with D tentatively TRBD1 (5 bases). This CDR3 has 15 amino acids. V was trimmed by 8 bases and J by 2 bases, leaving 18 bases between them. The germline gives CDR1 LNHDA, CDR2 SQIVND (reference sequence). This CDR3 is CASADFWGGNTEAFF. The CDR3 DNA follows: TGTGCCAGTGCCGATTTCTGGGGGGGAAACACTGAAGCTTTCTTT.

The chain is built from TRBV12-3 or TRBV12-4 and TRBJ2-1; no definite D call. The ends were cut back, 6 bases at V and 9 bases at J, with 9 bases in the middle. CDR3 length: 11 amino acids. The DNA for the CDR3 is TGTGCCAGCAGCCTGGCGGTTGAGCAGTTCTTC. Its protein is CASSLAVEQFF.

The chain employs TRBV7-9 and TRBJ1-2; D remains unclear. Between the trimmed V and J ends, which lost 5 bases and 6 bases, there was a span of 13 bases. CDR1 is SEHNR, CDR2 FQNEAQ, per germline (reference sequence). The CDR3 is 13 amino acids. The DNA for the CDR3 is TGTGCCAGCAGCCCGTCCGGAGGAAATGGCTACACCTTC. Its translation: CASSPSGGNGYTF. The full variable domain, in which reference TRBV7-9 and TRBJ1-2 provide the parts outside the CDR3, is DTGVSQNPRHKITKRGQNVTFRCDPISEHNRLYWYRQTLGQGPEFLTYFQNEAQLEKSRLLSDRFSAERPKGSFSTLEIQRTEQGDSAMYLCASSPSGGNGYTFGSGTRLTVV.

The rearrangement uses TRBV7-2 and TRBJ2-5, with 9 bases lining up with TRBD2. Germline V gives CDR1 SGHTA, CDR2 FQGNSA. The CDR3 spans 15 residues. Trimming at V came to 2 bases and at J to 4 bases, leaving 5 bases not matched to a gene. CDR3 DNA sequence: TGTGCCAGCAGCTTATGGACTAGCGTTGGAGAGACCCAGTACTTC. The encoded protein is CASSLWTSVGETQYF.

This clone was seen a handful of times. The chain uses TRBV6-2 or TRBV6-3 and TRBJ1-1; D is possibly TRBD1 (6 bases). The CDR3 consists of 13 residues. V was pared by 6 bases and J by 11 bases, with 19 bases between. In germline, CDR1 is MNHEY, CDR2 SVGEGT. In nucleotides, the CDR3 is TGTGCCAGCAGCGTCGACAGGATAAAGGTGGCTTTCTTT. Translation: CASSVDRIKVAFF.

The table lists this clone with a count of one. The rearrangement joins TRBV10-3 to TRBJ1-1; D is undetermined. This CDR3 region has 13 residues. Trimming stripped 6 bases from V and 1 base from J, with 9 bases between. Germline V gives CDR1 ENHRY, CDR2 SYGVKD. CDR3 coding DNA: TGTGCCATCAGGATCCAGGAGAACACTGAAGCTTTCTTT. Its protein product is CAIRIQENTEAFF.

This rearrangement joins TRBV7-3 to TRBJ1-1; maybe TRBD1 (5 bases). The CDR3 length is 15 residues. Germline values: CDR1 SGHTA, CDR2 FQGTGA. The V end was cut by 8 bases, the J end by 1 base, with 17 bases between. As DNA, the CDR3 is TGTGCCAGCGGGCCGGGCATCGGACAGAACACTGAAGCTTTCTTT. It translates to CASGPGIGQNTEAFF.

CDR3 sequence (DNA): TGCGCCAGCAGCATAGGACTAGCGGCAGATACGCAGTATTTT. Protein sequence: CASSIGLAADTQYF. The V and J genes are TRBV5-1 and TRBJ2-3, with 10 bases aligning to TRBD2. CDR3 length: 14 residues. V lost 4 bases and J lost 4; bases outside the gene matches: 3. Germline V gene sequence: CDR1 SGHRS, CDR2 YFSETQ. The variable domain in full, completed from reference TRBV5-1 and TRBJ2-3, reads KAGVTQTPRYLIKTRGQQVTLSCSPISGHRSVSWYQQTPGQGLQFLFEYFSETQRNKGNFPGRFSGRQFSNSRSEMNVSTLELGDSALYLCASSIGLAADTQYFGPGTRLTVL.

The chain uses TRBV27 and TRBJ1-1, with D tentatively TRBD1 (5 bases). Trimming stripped 0 bases from V and 3 bases from J, with 14 bases between. This CDR3 is 16 amino acids long. Germline-derived CDR1 and CDR2 are MNHEY and SMNVEV (reference sequence). CDR3 residues: CASSLSPRGRDTEAFF. CDR3 DNA sequence: TGTGCCAGCAGTTTATCGCCCCGGGGGAGGGACACTGAAGCTTTCTTT.

This clone has only a few counts. Other DNA sequences within the sample encode an identical CDR3. The genes are TRBV5-4 and TRBJ1-5, with 7 bases aligning to TRBD1. Germline CDR1 SGHNT, CDR2 YYREEE (reference sequence). Trimming at V came to 2 bases and at J to 5 bases, leaving 1 base not matched to a gene. There are 13 residues in the CDR3. This CDR3 is CASSFDRDQPQHF. The CDR3 DNA reads TGTGCCAGCAGCTTTGACAGGGATCAGCCCCAGCATTTT.

This clone was picked up a small number of times. This chain links TRBV4-3 with TRBJ1-2, with 9 bases lining up with TRBD1. There are 15 residues in the CDR3. Unmatched junction bases numbered 6, after V lost 0 bases and J lost 7 bases. Per the germline V gene, CDR1 is LGHNA and CDR2 is YSLEER. The CDR3 region is CASSQDAGQGFGYTF. For the CDR3, the DNA is TGCGCCAGCAGCCAAGATGCAGGACAGGGGTTTGGCTACACCTTC.

The CDR3 coding sequence is TGCGCCAGCAGCTTGGATAGCGGGGGGGTAGATACGCAGTATTTT. Protein: CASSLDSGGVDTQYF. This sequence joins TRBV5-1 and TRBJ2-3; 11 bases fit TRBD2. This CDR3 has 15 amino acids. Germline V CDR1 and CDR2: SGHRS, YFSETQ. After removal of 0 bases from V and 5 bases from J, the junction contained 2 bases not matched to a gene. The variable domain in full, completed from reference TRBV5-1 and TRBJ2-3, reads KAGVTQTPRYLIKTRGQQVTLSCSPISGHRSVSWYQQTPGQGLQFLFEYFSETQRNKGNFPGRFSGRQFSNSRSEMNVSTLELGDSALYLCASSLDSGGVDTQYFGPGTRLTVL.

This clone was seen once. The chain employs TRBV7-2 and TRBJ1-1; TRBD1 matches 9 bases. In germline, CDR1 is SGHTA, CDR2 FQGNSA. Germline trimming cut 3 bases from V and 4 bases from J; bases unmatched to any gene: 6. The CDR3 runs 15 residues. The CDR3 sequence: CASSLEDRGSTEAFF. DNA for the CDR3: TGTGCCAGCAGCTTGGAAGACAGGGGGAGCACTGAAGCTTTCTTT.

The chain couples TRBV5-4 to TRBJ2-4, with 9 bases lining up with TRBD2. The V gene's germline CDR1 is SGHNT and CDR2 YYREEE (reference sequence). The J segment lost 0 bases and the V segment lost 4 bases, leaving 5 bases of the junction unmatched. This CDR3 spans 16 amino acids. CDR3 loop: CASSVFSGGAKNIQYF. The CDR3, as DNA: TGTGCCAGCAGCGTCTTTAGCGGGGGAGCCAAAAACATTCAGTACTTC.